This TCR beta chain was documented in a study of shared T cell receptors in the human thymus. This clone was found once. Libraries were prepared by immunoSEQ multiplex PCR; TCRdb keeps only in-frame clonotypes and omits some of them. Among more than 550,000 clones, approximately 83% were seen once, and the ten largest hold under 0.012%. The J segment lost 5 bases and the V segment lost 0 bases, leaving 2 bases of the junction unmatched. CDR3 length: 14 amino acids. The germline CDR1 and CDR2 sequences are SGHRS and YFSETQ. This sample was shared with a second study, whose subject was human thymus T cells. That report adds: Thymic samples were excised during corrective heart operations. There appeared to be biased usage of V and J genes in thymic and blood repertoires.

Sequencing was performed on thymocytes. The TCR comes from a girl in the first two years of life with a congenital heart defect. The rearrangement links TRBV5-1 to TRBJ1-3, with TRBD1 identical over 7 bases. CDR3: CASSLEQGRNTIYF. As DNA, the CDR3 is TGCGCCAGCAGCTTGGAACAGGGGAGAAACACCATATATTTT.